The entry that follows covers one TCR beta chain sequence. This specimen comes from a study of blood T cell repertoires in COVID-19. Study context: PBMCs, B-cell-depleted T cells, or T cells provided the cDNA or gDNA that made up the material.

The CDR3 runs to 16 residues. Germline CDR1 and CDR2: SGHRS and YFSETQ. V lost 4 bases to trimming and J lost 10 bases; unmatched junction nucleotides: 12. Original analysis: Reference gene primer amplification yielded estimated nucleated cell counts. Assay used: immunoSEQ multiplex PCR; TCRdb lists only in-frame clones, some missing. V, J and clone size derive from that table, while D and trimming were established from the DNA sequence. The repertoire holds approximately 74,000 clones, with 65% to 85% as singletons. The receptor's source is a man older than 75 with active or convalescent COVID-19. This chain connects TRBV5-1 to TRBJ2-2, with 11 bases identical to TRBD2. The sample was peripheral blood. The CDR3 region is CASSPSSGGIFVELFF. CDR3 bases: TGCGCCAGCAGCCCATCTAGCGGGGGGATTTTCGTGGAGCTGTTTTTT.